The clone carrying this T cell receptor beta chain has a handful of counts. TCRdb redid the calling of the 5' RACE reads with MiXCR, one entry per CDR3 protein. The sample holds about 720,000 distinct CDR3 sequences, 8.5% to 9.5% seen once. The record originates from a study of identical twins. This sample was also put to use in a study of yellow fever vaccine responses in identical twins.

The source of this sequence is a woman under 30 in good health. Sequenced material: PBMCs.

The DNA for the CDR3 is TGCAGTGCCACCGACAGGGACACCGGGGAGCTGTTTTTT. As protein: CSATDRDTGELFF. The rearrangement joins TRBV20-1 to TRBJ2-2, with 7 nucleotides matching TRBD1. Germline V gene sequence: CDR1 DFQATT, CDR2 SNEGSKA (reference sequence). CDR3 size: 13 residues. The trim removed 6 bases at V and 3 bases at J, leaving 4 bases unmatched.